This TCR beta chain emerged from a study of Ad26.COV2.S vaccination and SARS-CoV-2 variants. Background on the study: Once or twice, 56 days apart, Ad26.COV2.S was delivered intramuscularly.

Germline CDR1 reads DFQATT; CDR2 reads SNEGSKA (reference sequence). J gave up 5 bases and V 6 bases, and 2 bases lay outside the gene matches. This CDR3 contains 11 residues. A few counts support this clone. The sample carries other DNA sequences with the same CDR3. Method: immunoSEQ multiplex PCR; TCRdb's copy keeps in-frame clones and lacks some. The repertoire includes about 680,000 clones, approximately 88% of them detected once, and about 1.5% sits in the top ten. As for treatment: some 19 received Ad26.COV2.S at low or high dose, single or two shots; a few received placebo; per-sample allocation not given. Sampling was done on day 63 after the first vaccine or placebo injection.

The sample consisted of peripheral blood, taken in a trial of Ad26.COV2.S vaccine versus placebo. This TCR derives from a person aged 18-60 years who received the Ad26.COV2.S COVID-19 vaccine or a placebo. The V call is TRBV20-1, the J call TRBJ1-2; the match to TRBD1 covers 8 bases. CDR3 bases: TGCAGTGCCCGGACAGGGTATGGCTACACCTTC. This codes for CSARTGYGYTF.